The 24 T cell receptor beta chains in this list originate from one sample, sequenced in a study of control samples from healthy donors and cancer patients. The table came from immunoSEQ multiplex PCR; TCRdb's copy has only in-frame clones and leaves some out. The table includes under 150,000 clones, roughly 89% detected once. The sample consisted of blood. Receptor source: a man in his thirties or forties in good health.

The sample holds one count of this clone. The chain is built from TRBV11-3 and TRBJ2-7; D not certain. The V gene lost 1 base and the J gene lost 4 bases, with 5 bases spanning the gap. The CDR3 is made up of 12 amino acids. Germline CDR1 SGHNT, CDR2 YENEEA. The CDR3, as DNA: TGTGCCAGCAGCTTAGGTGTATACGAGCAGTACTTC. Amino acids: CASSLGVYEQYF.

The gene calls are TRBV3-1 (or the pseudogene TRBV3-2) and TRBJ2-5; 8 bases align to TRBD2. This CDR3 is built from 17 residues. The V gene's germline CDR1 is LGHDT and CDR2 YNNKEL (reference sequence). Trimming cost V 2 bases and J 3 bases; bases outside gene matches: 11. Written as DNA, the CDR3 is TGTGCCAGCAGCCAAAGCGGGAGCACCCGCCTTGAAGAGACCCAGTACTTC. Protein: CASSQSGSTRLEETQYF.

The chain is built from TRBV28 and TRBJ1-2, with unresolved D. The V end lost 4 bases, the J end lost 8 bases, and 11 bases lay between the germline ends. The CDR3 loop spans 12 amino acids. Germline values: CDR1 MDHEN, CDR2 SYDVKM. The CDR3 region is CASSSRPGGYTF. The CDR3 nucleotides are TGTGCCAGCAGTTCTCGACCGGGGGGCTACACCTTC.

CDR3 amino acids: CAWTTSGSYTQYF. CDR3 bases: TGTGCCTGGACTACTAGCGGGAGTTATACGCAGTATTTT. V gene TRBV30 combines with J gene TRBJ2-3, with 11 bases lining up with TRBD2. Germline lookup yields CDR1 GTSNPN and CDR2 SVGIG (reference sequence). CDR3 length: 13 amino acids. With 4 bases clipped from V and 7 bases from J, the junction kept 4 bases outside the gene matches.

This clone was counted once. The chain employs TRBV24-1 and TRBJ2-3, with D perhaps given as TRBD1 or TRBD2 (5 bases each). The CDR3 runs to 15 residues. Germline values: CDR1 KGHDR, CDR2 SFDVKD. Trimming took off 4 bases at V and 2 bases at J, with 12 bases between the two ends. DNA for the CDR3: TGTGCCACCAGTGAAATCTTGGGGGACACAGATACGCAGTATTTT. This gives the protein CATSEILGDTDTQYF.

CDR3 amino acids: CASSMYRGANEKLFF. The CDR3 coding sequence is TGTGCCAGCTCAATGTACAGGGGAGCTAATGAAAAACTGTTTTTT. This sequence joins TRBV18 and TRBJ1-4; 7 nucleotides line up with TRBD1. CDR1 and CDR2 (germline): KGHSH, LQKENI. With 5 bases clipped from V and 3 bases from J, the junction kept 6 bases outside the gene matches. This CDR3 has 15 residues.

The V call is TRBV15, the J call TRBJ2-3; 7 bases match TRBD2. CDR3 length: 16 amino acids. The germline gives CDR1 LNHNV, CDR2 YYDKDF (reference sequence). V lost 2 bases and J lost 4; bases outside the gene matches: 9. CDR3 sequence: CATSRRPAGEADTQYF. The DNA of the CDR3 is TGTGCCACCAGCAGACGCCCGGCGGGAGAGGCAGATACGCAGTATTTT.

V gene TRBV7-2 combines with J gene TRBJ1-1; 11 bases are a match to TRBD1. This CDR3 has 15 amino acids. Germline lookup yields CDR1 SGHTA and CDR2 FQGNSA. Trimming took 5 bases from V and 4 from J; bases not matched to a gene: 6. The CDR3 is CASSTRTGGFTEAFF. Here the CDR3 DNA reads TGTGCCAGCAGCACCAGGACAGGGGGCTTCACTGAAGCTTTCTTT.

The CDR3 protein is CASSARGLASYEQYF. CDR3 DNA sequence: TGTGCCAGCAGCGCCCGAGGTCTAGCCTCCTACGAGCAGTACTTC. V usage is TRBV9 and J usage is TRBJ2-7; tentative D call: TRBD2 (5 bases). Trimming took 3 bases from V and 0 from J, leaving 13 bases between them. Germline CDR1 and CDR2: SGDLS and YYNGEE. This CDR3 spans 15 amino acids. The full variable domain, its missing parts supplied by reference TRBV9 and TRBJ2-7, is DSGVTQTPKHLITATGQRVTLRCSPRSGDLSVYWYQQSLDQGLQFLIQYYNGEERAKGNILERFSAQQFPDLHSELNLSSLELGDSALYFCASSARGLASYEQYFGPGTRLTVT.

The chain is built from TRBV28 and TRBJ1-2; weak D call: TRBD1 (5 bases). Per germline, CDR1 MDHEN and CDR2 SYDVKM. V gave up 6 bases and J gave up 0 bases, with 8 bases separating them. The length of the CDR3 is 13 residues. Here the CDR3 reads CASRGGTNYGYTF. DNA of the CDR3: TGTGCCAGCAGGGGGGGGACTAACTATGGCTACACCTTC.

This sequence joins TRBV24-1 and TRBJ2-2; D remains ambiguous. CDR1 is KGHDR, CDR2 SFDVKD, per germline. This CDR3 comprises 14 residues. Trimming stripped 0 bases from V and 5 bases from J, with 6 bases between. The CDR3 protein is CATSDLGLTGELFF. CDR3 sequence (DNA): TGTGCCACCAGTGATTTGGGGTTAACCGGGGAGCTGTTTTTT.

The CDR3 loop is CASSSSGDYNEQFF. The CDR3 nucleotides read TGTGCCAGCAGTTCGAGCGGGGATTACAATGAGCAGTTCTTC. The chain combines TRBV27 with TRBJ2-1; the match to TRBD2 covers 7 bases. This CDR3 has 14 amino acids. J lost 4 bases, V lost 4 bases, and 4 bases had no gene match. Germline lookup yields CDR1 MNHEY and CDR2 SMNVEV (reference sequence).

CDR3 residues: CASRPSGSGFGEQFF. CDR3 DNA sequence: TGTGCCAGCAGACCAAGCGGGAGCGGGTTCGGTGAGCAGTTCTTC. The chain links TRBV19 to TRBJ2-1; 8 bases agree with TRBD2. V lost 9 bases, J lost 9 bases, and 16 bases stayed unmatched. This CDR3 is built from 15 residues. CDR1 is LNHDA, CDR2 SQIVND, per germline (reference sequence).

The chain joins TRBV30 to TRBJ2-7, with 11 bases fitting TRBD1. Trimming cost V 5 bases and J 4 bases; bases outside gene matches: 1. Germline lookup yields CDR1 GTSNPN and CDR2 SVGIG (reference sequence). This CDR3 has 12 residues. Here the CDR3 reads CAWGQGAYEQYF. In DNA, the CDR3 is TGTGCCTGGGGACAGGGGGCTTACGAGCAGTACTTC.

This sequence joins TRBV6-1 and TRBJ1-1, with unresolved D. The CDR3 consists of 15 residues. With 3 bases removed from V and 5 bases from J, the gap between germline ends came to 16 bases. Germline lookup yields CDR1 MNHNS and CDR2 SASEGT. The CDR3 DNA reads as TGTGCCAGCAGTGAGATTGAACATATGAGTACTGAAGCTTTCTTT. It is translated as CASSEIEHMSTEAFF.

The rearrangement joins TRBV4-1 to TRBJ2-3, with 7 bases that match TRBD1. The CDR3 covers 18 residues. The junction had 13 bases not matched to a gene; V was cut back by 2 bases and J by 2 bases. Germline V lookup: CDR1 MGHRA, CDR2 YSYEKL. CDR3 in DNA: TGCGCCAGCAGCCAATCCGAAACAGGGGATGTGAACACAGATACGCAGTATTTT. It translates to CASSQSETGDVNTDTQYF.

The chain employs TRBV20-1 and TRBJ1-5; D is undetermined. Looked up from germline, CDR1 is DFQATT and CDR2 is SNEGSKA (reference sequence). The CDR3 covers 13 residues. The V end was cut by 3 bases, the J end by 5 bases, with 11 bases between. The chain's CDR3 is CSASISRYQPQHF. CDR3 in DNA: TGCAGTGCTAGTATCTCACGTTATCAGCCCCAGCATTTT.

The chain uses TRBV10-3 and TRBJ1-6; D uncertain. V was cut by 6 bases and J by 2 bases, with 11 bases left in between. The CDR3 runs to 15 residues. From germline, CDR1 is ENHRY and CDR2 SYGVKD. Written as DNA, the CDR3 is TGTGCCATCAGCCCTGCGTCAGCCTATAATTCACCCCTCCACTTT. Its translation is CAISPASAYNSPLHF.

J is TRBJ2-7 and V is TRBV5-5, with D maybe TRBD1 (5 bases). CDR1 is SGHKS and CDR2 is YYEKEE in the germline V gene (reference sequence). V was cut by 1 base and J by 7 bases, with 21 bases left in between. The CDR3 has 16 amino acids. In DNA form, the CDR3 reads TGTGCCAGCAGCTTGATTCAGGGCCTCTCGGGCTGGGAGCAGTACTTC. Encoded protein: CASSLIQGLSGWEQYF.

This clone appeared once. J is TRBJ1-1 and V is TRBV7-8; 7 bases map to TRBD1. There are 15 residues in the CDR3. The V and J ends lost 4 bases and 1 base, in that order; junction bases with no gene match: 6. Per the germline V gene, CDR1 is SGHVS and CDR2 is FQNEAQ. For the CDR3, the DNA is TGTGCCAGCAGCTCACACAGGGGACGGAACACTGAAGCTTTCTTT. This sequence encodes CASSSHRGRNTEAFF.

The chain has TRBV28 and TRBJ1-6; D uncertain. This CDR3 contains 12 residues. Per germline, CDR1 MDHEN and CDR2 SYDVKM. Trimming took 8 bases from V and 5 from J, leaving 7 bases between them. This CDR3 reads CASGPNNSPLHF. DNA for the CDR3: TGTGCCAGCGGTCCCAATAATTCACCCCTCCACTTT.

The chain joins TRBV7-2 to TRBJ1-3, with TRBD1 as a possible D gene (5 bases). Germline assignment: CDR1 SGHTA and CDR2 FQGNSA. CDR3 length: 18 residues. Trimming removed 2 bases from V and 5 bases from J, with 22 bases in between. The CDR3 reads CASSLFSTPPGPRNTIYF. The CDR3 DNA follows: TGTGCCAGCAGCTTATTCTCTACCCCGCCGGGGCCTAGAAACACCATATATTTT. The full variable domain, in which reference TRBV7-2 and TRBJ1-3 provide the parts outside the CDR3, is GAGVSQSPSNKVTEKGKDVELRCDPISGHTALYWYRQSLGQGLEFLIYFQGNSAPDKSGLPSDRFSAERTGGSVSTLTIQRTQQEDSAVYLCASSLFSTPPGPRNTIYFGEGSWLTVV.

CDR3 protein: CSVGGSTVTDTQYF. The CDR3 region has the DNA TGCAGCGTCGGCGGGAGTACCGTCACAGATACGCAGTATTTT. This chain joins TRBV29-1 and TRBJ2-3; 7 positions match TRBD2. This CDR3 is 14 amino acids long. The germline CDR1 and CDR2 sequences are SQVTM and ANQGSEA. V was pared by 6 bases and J by 2 bases, with 8 bases of the junction left unmatched.

The chain uses TRBV3-1 (or the pseudogene TRBV3-2) and TRBJ2-7; 7 nucleotides match TRBD1. CDR1 is LGHDT and CDR2 is YNNKEL in the germline V gene (reference sequence). The CDR3 has 18 amino acids. Losses at the gene ends were 5 bases for V and 3 bases for J; bases not matched to a gene: 19. The CDR3 here is CASSAKRPGGLLHYEQYF. Here the CDR3 DNA reads TGTGCCAGCAGCGCCAAACGCCCAGGGGGTCTCCTCCACTACGAGCAGTACTTC.